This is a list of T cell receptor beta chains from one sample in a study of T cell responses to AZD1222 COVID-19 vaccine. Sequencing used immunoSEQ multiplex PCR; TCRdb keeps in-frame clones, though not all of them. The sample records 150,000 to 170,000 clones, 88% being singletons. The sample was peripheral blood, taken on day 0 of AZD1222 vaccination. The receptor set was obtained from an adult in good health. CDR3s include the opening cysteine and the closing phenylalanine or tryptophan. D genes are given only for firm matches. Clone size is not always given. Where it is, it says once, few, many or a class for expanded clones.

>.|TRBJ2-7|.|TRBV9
TGTGCCAGCAGCGTAGGAGTAGGGGCAGGGGACGAGCAGTACTTC
CASSVGVGAGDEQYF
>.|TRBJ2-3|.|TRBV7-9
TGTGCCAGCAGCTTAGTTGGGCTAGCTCCCGATACGCAGTATTTT
CASSLVGLAPDTQYF
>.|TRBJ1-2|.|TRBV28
TGTGCCAGCAGTTTGCACAGGAACTATGGCTACACCTTC
CASSLHRNYGYTF
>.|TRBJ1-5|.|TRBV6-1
TGTGCCAGCAGTGACCTTGGTTGGGGAGGCGGCAATCAGCCCCAGCATTTT
CASSDLGWGGGNQPQHF
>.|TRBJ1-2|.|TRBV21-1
TGTGCCAGCAGCAAAGGAATCTATGGCTACACCTTC
CASSKGIYGYTF
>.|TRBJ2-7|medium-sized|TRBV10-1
TGCGCCAGCAGTGAGTCGAGGGACGAGCAGTACTTC
CASSESRDEQYF
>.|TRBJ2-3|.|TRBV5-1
TGCGCCAGCAGCTTGACCCGGACAGCAGGCACAGATACGCAGTATTTT
CASSLTRTAGTDTQYF
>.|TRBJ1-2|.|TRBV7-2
TGTGCCAGCAGCTTTGTTAACTATGGCTACACCTTC
CASSFVNYGYTF
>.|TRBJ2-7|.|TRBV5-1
TGCGCCAGCAGACCCACGTCCGGGGGACGCGAGCAGTACTTC
CASRPTSGGREQYF
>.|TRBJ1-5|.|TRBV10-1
TGCGCCAGCAGTGAGGGGAATCAGCCCCAGCATTTT
CASSEGNQPQHF
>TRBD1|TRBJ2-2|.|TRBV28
TGTGCCAGCAGTTTATTTGGGACAGGGGGTCCTAGCGGGGAGCTGTTTTTT
CASSLFGTGGPSGELFF
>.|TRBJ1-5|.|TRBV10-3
TGTGCCATCAGTGAGTCGCGGGGGGAACAGCCCCAGCATTTT
CAISESRGEQPQHF
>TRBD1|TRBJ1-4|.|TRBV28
TGTGCCAGCAGTTCGACAGGGAACGAAAAACTGTTTTTT
CASSSTGNEKLFF
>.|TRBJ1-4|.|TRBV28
TGTGCCAGTCGAGGGGAAAAACTGTTTTTT
CASRGEKLFF
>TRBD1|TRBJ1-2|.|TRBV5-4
TGTGCCAGCAGCTTGGACAGGACAGGGGAAGGCTACACCTTC
CASSLDRTGEGYTF
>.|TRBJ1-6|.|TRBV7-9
TGTGCCAGCAGCTTAGATTTGACCACTGGTTCACCCCTCCACTTT
CASSLDLTTGSPLHF
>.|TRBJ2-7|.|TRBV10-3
TGTGCCATCAGTGGTGTGGCAAACTCCTACGAGCAGTACTTC
CAISGVANSYEQYF
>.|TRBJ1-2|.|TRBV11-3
TGTGCCCACGGGGGCACAACTAACTATGGCTACACCTTC
CAHGGTTNYGYTF
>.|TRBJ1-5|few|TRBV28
TGTGCCAGCAGTCCGGACAATAGCAATCAGCCCCAGCATTTT
CASSPDNSNQPQHF
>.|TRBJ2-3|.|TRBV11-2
TGTGCCAGCAGCTCCCTTCTTCAGGGGGGCAAAGATACGCAGTATTTT
CASSSLLQGGKDTQYF
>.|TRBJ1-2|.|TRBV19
TGTGCCAGTAGCGATGGGACCGGCGGCAACTATGGCTACACCTTC
CASSDGTGGNYGYTF
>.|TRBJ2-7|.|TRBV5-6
TGTGCCAGCAGCATGGACAGCTCCTACGAGCAGTACTTC
CASSMDSSYEQYF
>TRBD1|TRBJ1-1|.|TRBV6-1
TGTGCCAGCACTGAACCAGGGGGCAAGCTTGAAGCTTTCTTT
CASTEPGGKLEAFF
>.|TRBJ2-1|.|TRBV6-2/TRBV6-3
TGTGCCAGCTGTTCCATACCGGGCTCAGGGCAGTTCTTC
CASCSIPGSGQFF
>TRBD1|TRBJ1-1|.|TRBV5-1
TGCGCCAGCAGCTTGGCCTCAACAGGGGCGAACACTGAAGCTTTCTTT
CASSLASTGANTEAFF
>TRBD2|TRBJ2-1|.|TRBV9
TGTGCCAGCAATCAGGCGGGGGATTACAATGAGCAGTTCTTC
CASNQAGDYNEQFF
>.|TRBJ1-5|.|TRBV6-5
TGTGCCAGCAATAACATACAGGGACAGCCCCAGCATTTT
CASNNIQGQPQHF
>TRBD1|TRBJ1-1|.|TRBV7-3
TGTGCCAGCAGCCGTGACAGGGGCACGGGTGAAGCTTTCTTT
CASSRDRGTGEAFF
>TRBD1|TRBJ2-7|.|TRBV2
TGTGCCAGCAGTGAACGGGACAGGGGGGCCTACGAGCAGTACTTC
CASSERDRGAYEQYF
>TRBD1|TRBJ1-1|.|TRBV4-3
TGCGCCAGCAGCCAGGAGGGGGCCCGGACTGAAGCTTTCTTT
CASSQEGARTEAFF
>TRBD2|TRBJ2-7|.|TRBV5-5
TGTGCCAGCAGCCTAGGGACTAGCGGGTGGAGCTCCTACGAGCAGTACTTC
CASSLGTSGWSSYEQYF
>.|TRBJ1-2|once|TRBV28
TGTGCCAGCAGAACCCCCAGGGGAGGGAACTATGGCTACACCTTC
CASRTPRGGNYGYTF
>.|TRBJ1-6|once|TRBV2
TGTGCCAGCAGTGAGCGGCAGGTTCTTGGGTCACCCCTCCACTTT
CASSERQVLGSPLHF
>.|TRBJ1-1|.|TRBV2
TGTGCCAGCAGTGAAGCGCTGGGAATAACAGAAGCTTTCTTT
CASSEALGITEAFF
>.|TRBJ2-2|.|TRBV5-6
TGTGCCAGCAGCTTGAGCTTTACGAACACCGGGGAGCTGTTTTTT
CASSLSFTNTGELFF
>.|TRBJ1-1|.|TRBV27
TGTGCCAGCAAAATGAACACTGAAGCTTTCTTT
CASKMNTEAFF
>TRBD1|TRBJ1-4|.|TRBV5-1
TGCGCCAGCAGCTGGACTGGACAGGGGAATGAAAAACTGTTTTTT
CASSWTGQGNEKLFF
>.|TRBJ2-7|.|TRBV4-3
TGCGCCAGCAGCTCTAGTCCCCACTACGAGCAGTACTTC
CASSSSPHYEQYF
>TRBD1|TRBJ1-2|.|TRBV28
TGTGCCAGCAGTACGGACAGGCCGAACTATGGCTACACCTTC
CASSTDRPNYGYTF
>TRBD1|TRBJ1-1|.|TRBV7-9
TGTGCCAGCAGCCTCAGGGGGCACGAGCCTGAAGCTTTCTTT
CASSLRGHEPEAFF
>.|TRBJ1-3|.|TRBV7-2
TGTGCCAGCAGCCACGGGGGGGCTGGAAACACCATATATTTT
CASSHGGAGNTIYF
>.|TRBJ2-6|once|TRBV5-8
TGTGCCAGCAGTGATACAGGGTTAGCATCTGGGGCCAACGTCCTGACTTTC
CASSDTGLASGANVLTF
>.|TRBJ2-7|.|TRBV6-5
TGTGCCAGCAGTTACCGCGGGGTTCCCTCCTACGAGCAGTACTTC
CASSYRGVPSYEQYF
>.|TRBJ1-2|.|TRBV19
TGTGCCAGCGGGGGTAGGGACTATGGCTACACCTTC
CASGGRDYGYTF
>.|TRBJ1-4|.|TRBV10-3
TGTGCCATCAGTATGGACGGTGAAAAACTGTTTTTT
CAISMDGEKLFF
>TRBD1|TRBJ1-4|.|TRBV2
TGTGCCAGCAGTGTCGAACAGGGGGCCGGTGAAAAACTGTTTTTT
CASSVEQGAGEKLFF
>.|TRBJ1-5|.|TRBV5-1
TGCGCCAGCAGGCAGGGGCTGGACGGCAATCAGCCCCAGCATTTT
CASRQGLDGNQPQHF
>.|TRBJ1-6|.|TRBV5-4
TGTGCCAGCAGCTCGGGTAGGGACTCAGATTCACCCCTCCACTTT
CASSSGRDSDSPLHF
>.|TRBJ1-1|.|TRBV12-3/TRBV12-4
TGTGCCAGCAGTTTTGCCGGGGGTGAAGCTTTCTTT
CASSFAGGEAFF
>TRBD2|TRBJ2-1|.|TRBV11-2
TGTGCCAGCGCCTACCTCTGGGGGGGTACCTACAATGAGCAGTTCTTC
CASAYLWGGTYNEQFF
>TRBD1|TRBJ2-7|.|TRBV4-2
TGTGCCAGCAGCCGGGACAGACCCTACGAGCAGTACTTC
CASSRDRPYEQYF
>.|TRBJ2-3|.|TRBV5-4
TGTGCCAGCAGCGGACAGTCAACAGATACGCAGTATTTT
CASSGQSTDTQYF
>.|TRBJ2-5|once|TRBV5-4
TGTGCCAGCAGCGGGGGGGGCCTCGGAGAGACCCAGTACTTC
CASSGGGLGETQYF
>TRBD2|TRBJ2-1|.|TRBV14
TGTGCCAGCAGCTATGTAGCGGGGGGGCTCAATGAGCAGTTCTTC
CASSYVAGGLNEQFF